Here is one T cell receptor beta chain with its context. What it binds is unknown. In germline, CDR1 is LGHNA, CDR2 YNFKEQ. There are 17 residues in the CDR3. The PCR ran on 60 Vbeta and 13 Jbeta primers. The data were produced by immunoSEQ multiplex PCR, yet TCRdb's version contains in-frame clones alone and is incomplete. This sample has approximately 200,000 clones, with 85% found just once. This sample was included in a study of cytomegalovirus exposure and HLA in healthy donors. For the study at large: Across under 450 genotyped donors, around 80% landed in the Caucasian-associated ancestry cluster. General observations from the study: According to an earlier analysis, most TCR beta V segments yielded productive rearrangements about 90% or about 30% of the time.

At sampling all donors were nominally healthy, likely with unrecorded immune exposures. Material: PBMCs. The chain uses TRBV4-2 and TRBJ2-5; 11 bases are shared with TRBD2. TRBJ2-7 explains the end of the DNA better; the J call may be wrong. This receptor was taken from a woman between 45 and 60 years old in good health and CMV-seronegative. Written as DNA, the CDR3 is TGTGCCAGCAGCCAGGGTACTCTCGGACTAGCGGGCTACGAGCAGTACTTC. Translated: CASSQGTLGLAGYEQYF.